The T cell receptor (beta chain) under discussion was sequenced for a study of blood T cell repertoires in COVID-19. About the study: Sites in the United States, Italy and Spain provided acute and convalescent COVID-19 samples.

Source study methods: Amplification with reference gene primers provided the estimates of nucleated cell counts. Profiled with immunoSEQ multiplex PCR; TCRdb holds only in-frame clones, not every one. That table is the source of V, J and clone size, and D and trimming were worked out from the DNA. The sample includes about 150,000 clones, 75% to 85% of them seen just once. Between the trimmed V and J ends, which lost 3 bases and 2 bases, there was a span of 14 bases. The CDR3 has 15 amino acids. The germline V gene encodes CDR1 MGHRA and CDR2 YSYEKL. The sequence was collected from a human donor with acute or convalescent COVID-19. The donor label of this sample is uncertain. Source material: peripheral blood. This chain joins TRBV4-1 and TRBJ2-7; weak D call: TRBD2 (5 bases). As DNA, the CDR3 is TGCGCCAGCAGCCACATCGGGGAAGCTGCCTACGAGCAGTACTTC. Its protein is CASSHIGEAAYEQYF.